A single sample gave rise to the 22 T cell receptor beta chains below, sequenced in a study of beta chain features in type 1 diabetes. The study reverse transcribed the entire isolated RNA, so it sequenced expressed TCRB transcripts. Profiling relied on immunoSEQ multiplex PCR, and the TCRdb table lists in-frame clones only, not all of them. The sample has under 950,000 clones; 15% to 20% are singletons. Sequencing was performed on naive CD4+ T cells from blood. The receptor source for this set is a woman aged 18-29 years in good health.

V is TRBV18 and J is TRBJ2-7; either TRBD1 or TRBD2 may fit D (5 bases each). Per the germline V gene, CDR1 is KGHSH and CDR2 is LQKENI. CDR3 size: 15 residues. V dropped 4 bases and J dropped 4 bases, with 17 bases sitting between them. The CDR3 loop reads CASSLDRSGPYEQYF. The CDR3 nucleotides read TGTGCCAGCTCACTAGACAGATCGGGGCCTTACGAGCAGTACTTC.

This clone occurred a few times. The V and J genes are TRBV28 and TRBJ2-5; TRBD1 aligns across 9 bases. The germline CDR1 and CDR2 sequences are MDHEN and SYDVKM. The junction had 6 bases not matched to a gene; V was cut back by 5 bases and J by 5 bases. This CDR3 contains 14 residues. The CDR3: CASSTGQGMETQYF. DNA for the CDR3: TGTGCCAGCAGTACGGGACAGGGAATGGAGACCCAGTACTTC.

This chain joins TRBV27 and TRBJ1-3; no reliable D call. Trimming left V 8 bases short and J 1 base short, with 15 bases between. Germline values: CDR1 MNHEY, CDR2 SMNVEV (reference sequence). The CDR3 runs 15 residues. The DNA of the CDR3 is TGTGCCAGCCGTCCTCGAGGCAGGTCTGGAAACACCATATATTTT. It codes for CASRPRGRSGNTIYF.

This clone was seen more than once but under ten times. The CDR3 coding sequence is TGTGCCAGTAGTACGGACAGACCTTATTTCGGAAAACTGTTTTTT. Its translation: CASSTDRPYFGKLFF. The rearrangement uses TRBV19 and TRBJ1-4; maybe TRBD1 (6 bases). V lost 4 bases to trimming and J lost 10 bases, with 19 bases between them. Germline loops: CDR1 LNHDA, CDR2 SQIVND (reference sequence). The CDR3 has 15 amino acids.

Comment on this clone: Other DNA sequences in the sample encode the same CDR3. The J gene is TRBJ1-2, the V gene TRBV6-6; 9 nucleotides match TRBD1. CDR3 length: 14 residues. Trimming took 2 bases from V and 2 from J; bases not matched to a gene: 0. Per the germline V gene, CDR1 is MNHNY and CDR2 is SVGAGI (reference sequence). The CDR3 DNA follows: TGTGCCAGCAGTTACGGGACAGGGAACTATGGCTACACCTTC. This sequence encodes CASSYGTGNYGYTF.

In regard to this clone: This specimen includes other DNA sequences encoding the same CDR3. V and J are TRBV28 and TRBJ2-7; D call uncertain. This CDR3 spans 12 amino acids. With 5 bases removed from V and 4 bases from J, the gap between germline ends came to 9 bases. Germline values: CDR1 MDHEN, CDR2 SYDVKM. The CDR3 here is CASSRGPYEQYF. For the CDR3, the DNA is TGTGCCAGCAGTAGAGGACCATACGAGCAGTACTTC.

This clone was observed a few times. This chain links TRBV5-1 with TRBJ2-7; a possible D gene is TRBD1 (5 bases). The CDR3 totals 13 residues. The V end lost 5 bases, the J end lost 0 bases, and 9 bases lay between the germline ends. Germline CDR1 and CDR2: SGHRS and YFSETQ. The CDR3 bases are TGCGCCAGCAGGGCGGACAACTCCTACGAGCAGTACTTC. Protein sequence: CASRADNSYEQYF. Full variable domain (outside the CDR3, taken from reference TRBV5-1 and TRBJ2-7): KAGVTQTPRYLIKTRGQQVTLSCSPISGHRSVSWYQQTPGQGLQFLFEYFSETQRNKGNFPGRFSGRQFSNSRSEMNVSTLELGDSALYLCASRADNSYEQYFGPGTRLTVT.

The table lists this clone with a few counts. This CDR3 reads CASSKTGGLAKNIQYF. The CDR3 bases are TGTGCCAGTAGTAAAACAGGGGGCCTAGCCAAAAACATTCAGTACTTC. The gene calls are TRBV19 and TRBJ2-4, with 9 bases matching TRBD1. Germline V gene lookup returns CDR1 LNHDA and CDR2 SQIVND (reference sequence). J was trimmed by 0 bases and V by 4 bases; bases with no gene match: 4. The CDR3 runs 16 residues.

This clone was detected a few times. The chain recombines TRBV7-9 with TRBJ1-5, with TRBD1 matching 7 bases. The CDR3 is 18 amino acids. With 1 base clipped from V and 0 bases from J, the junction kept 9 bases outside the gene matches. Germline loops: CDR1 SEHNR, CDR2 FQNEAQ (reference sequence). CDR3 amino acids: CASSLVSQWDSSNQPQHF. The CDR3 DNA reads TGTGCCAGCAGCTTAGTTTCCCAATGGGACAGTAGCAATCAGCCCCAGCATTTT.

CDR3 sequence: CASRRNSGTAMGGYTF. The CDR3 DNA sequence: TGTGCCAGCAGACGTAACTCTGGGACGGCGATGGGTGGCTACACCTTC. This chain uses TRBV27 with TRBJ1-2; D possibly corresponds to TRBD1 (5 bases). Trimming removed 6 bases from V and 7 bases from J, with 24 bases in between. CDR1 MNHEY and CDR2 SMNVEV come from the germline V gene (reference sequence). There are 16 residues in the CDR3.

Only a few counts were recorded for this clone. The V call is TRBV7-3, the J call TRBJ2-1; 7 bases are a match to TRBD1. This CDR3 comprises 15 residues. V gave up 5 bases and J gave up 2 bases; unmatched junction bases: 6. CDR1 and CDR2 (germline): SGHTA, FQGTGA. In DNA, the CDR3 is TGTGCCAGCAGCCTGACAGGGAACCCCTACAATGAGCAGTTCTTC. Amino acid sequence: CASSLTGNPYNEQFF. The variable domain in full, completed from reference TRBV7-3 and TRBJ2-1, reads GAGVSQTPSNKVTEKGKYVELRCDPISGHTALYWYRQSLGQGPEFLIYFQGTGAADDSGLPNDRFFAVRPEGSVSTLKIQRTERGDSAVYLCASSLTGNPYNEQFFGPGTRLTVL.

This chain uses TRBV7-8 with TRBJ1-5; 11 bases are a match to TRBD1. The CDR3 is made up of 15 amino acids. V lost 4 bases and J lost 6; bases outside the gene matches: 5. The germline CDR1 and CDR2 sequences are SGHVS and FQNEAQ. The CDR3 DNA follows: TGTGCCAGCAGCTCGGACAGGGGGCTGCGTCAGCCCCAGCATTTT. It encodes CASSSDRGLRQPQHF.

This chain joins TRBV27 and TRBJ2-1; TRBD2 matches 14 bases. The junction had 18 bases not matched to a gene; V was cut back by 3 bases and J by 8 bases. Germline lookup yields CDR1 MNHEY and CDR2 SMNVEV (reference sequence). There are 20 residues in the CDR3. CDR3 bases: TGTGCCAGCAGTTTTACCCGACTAACTGCACGACTAGCGGGAGGGCATGAGCAGTTCTTC. This translates into CASSFTRLTARLAGGHEQFF.

This clone has a handful of counts. The chain combines TRBV15 with TRBJ2-7, with 8 bases identical to TRBD1. Germline lookup yields CDR1 LNHNV and CDR2 YYDKDF (reference sequence). Losses at the gene ends were 3 bases for V and 2 bases for J; bases not matched to a gene: 9. There are 16 residues in the CDR3. Written as DNA, the CDR3 is TGTGCCACCAGCAGCATGACAGGGGTAGAGCCCTACGAGCAGTACTTC. It specifies CATSSMTGVEPYEQYF.

This clone was seen a few times. This chain links TRBV7-2 with TRBJ2-7; tentatively, D is TRBD1 (5 bases). CDR3 length: 15 residues. Per the germline V gene, CDR1 is SGHTA and CDR2 is FQGNSA. Trimming pared 0 bases from V and 0 bases from J, leaving 9 bases between. The CDR3: CASSLASRVSYEQYF. DNA of the CDR3: TGTGCCAGCAGCTTAGCGTCCAGGGTCTCCTACGAGCAGTACTTC.

The V call is TRBV28, the J call TRBJ1-2, with a possible D match to TRBD1 (5 bases). The CDR3 has 16 residues. V lost 2 bases and J 2 bases, leaving 15 bases between the germline ends. CDR1 is MDHEN, CDR2 SYDVKM, per germline. CDR3 in DNA: TGTGCCAGCAGTTTAAGTATCCAGGGAGCCAACTATGGCTACACCTTC. It codes for CASSLSIQGANYGYTF.

This clone was counted a few times. V gene TRBV28 combines with J gene TRBJ1-2; TRBD1 matches at 7 bases. This CDR3 is built from 14 residues. The germline gives CDR1 MDHEN, CDR2 SYDVKM. The trim removed 5 bases at V and 4 bases at J, leaving 7 bases unmatched. Written as DNA, the CDR3 is TGTGCCAGCAGTCCCGCAGGGGGAGCCTATGGCTACACCTTC. Translation: CASSPAGGAYGYTF.

This clone has more than one count but fewer than ten. This chain joins TRBV4-2 and TRBJ1-2; TRBD1 matches at 9 bases. V was clipped by 0 bases and J by 7 bases; unmatched bases: 3. The CDR3 sequence is 14 residues long. From germline, CDR1 is LGHNA and CDR2 YNFKEQ. The CDR3 DNA follows: TGTGCCAGCAGCCAAGATAGGGACAGGGCTGGCTACACCTTC. This translates into CASSQDRDRAGYTF.

This clone came up a few times. This chain joins TRBV28 and TRBJ2-7, with D perhaps being TRBD1 or TRBD2 (5 bases each). Germline values: CDR1 MDHEN, CDR2 SYDVKM. V dropped 0 bases and J dropped 3 bases, with 6 bases sitting between them. The CDR3 loop spans 13 amino acids. CDR3 coding DNA: TGTGCCAGCAGTTTATGGGGGGACTACGAGCAGTACTTC. Translation: CASSLWGDYEQYF.

In regard to this clone: The sample has other DNA sequences that encode this CDR3 too. The chain has TRBV6-6 and TRBJ1-1; the D is unclear. CDR1 and CDR2 from the germline V gene are MNHNY and SVGAGI (reference sequence). CDR3 length: 13 residues. Trimming cost V 0 bases and J 2 bases, with 4 bases left between them. CDR3 loop: CASSYSLNTEAFF. CDR3 in DNA: TGTGCCAGCAGTTACTCCCTCAACACTGAAGCTTTCTTT.

This clone was recorded a few times. V and J are TRBV28 and TRBJ1-5; no definite D call. The V gene lost 6 bases and the J gene lost 7 bases, with 10 bases spanning the gap. The length of the CDR3 is 12 residues. CDR1 is MDHEN, CDR2 SYDVKM, per germline. CDR3 loop: CASSQTGQPQHF. The DNA for the CDR3 is TGTGCCAGCAGCCAGACGGGGCAGCCCCAGCATTTT.

This clone was seen more than once but under ten times. The chain has TRBV18 and TRBJ2-1, with 7 bases matching TRBD2. CDR1 and CDR2 from the germline V gene are KGHSH and LQKENI. The CDR3 contains 13 residues. With V trimmed by 4 bases and J by 12 bases, 9 bases remained unmatched. In DNA, the CDR3 is TGTGCCAGCTCACGTTCTCTAGCGGCAGTGCAGTTCTTC. This sequence encodes CASSRSLAAVQFF.